The rows below give T cell receptor beta chains drawn from one sample of a study of response to subunit inactivated influenza vaccine. TCRdb used MiXCR to reprocess the RT-PCR reads, holding one entry per CDR3 protein. The table has under 200,000 distinct CDR3 sequences, roughly a tenth seen once. The sample consisted of CD8+ T cells sorted from PBMCs, taken less than 30 months after vaccination. Receptors were obtained from a man in his fifties or sixties who received an inactivated influenza vaccine. Both conserved end residues are part of each CDR3. A D gene is named only where the DNA matches it firmly. Some rows mark clone size as missing; the rest say once, few, many or name a class of expanded clone.

D: NA; size: few; V: TRBV11-2; CDR3: CASSLSRVHEQYF
D: NA; size: NA; V: TRBV11-2; CDR3: CASSSDSGYTF
D: NA; size: NA; V: TRBV6-2/TRBV6-3; CDR3: CASSYADGATDTQYF
D: TRBD1; size: NA; V: TRBV12-3/TRBV12-4; CDR3: CASGLRDRVYYEQYF
D: NA; size: NA; V: TRBV27; CDR3: CASSMFVMGPSYEQYF
D: NA; size: NA; V: TRBV21-1; CDR3: CASSKDGQYEQYF
D: TRBD1; size: NA; V: TRBV9; CDR3: CASSATGDDEQFF
D: TRBD1; size: few; V: TRBV4-3; CDR3: CASSQAPGTGNIQYF
D: NA; size: NA; V: TRBV5-1; CDR3: CASSLAAWGSYEQYF
D: NA; size: many; V: TRBV15; CDR3: CATSRERYPNTGELFF
D: NA; size: NA; V: TRBV27; CDR3: CASSLGDTGYNEQFF
D: TRBD1; size: many; V: TRBV10-3; CDR3: CAISEVGPGQAFGDEQFF
D: TRBD2; size: few; V: TRBV5-6; CDR3: CASSGWEGSYNEQFF
D: TRBD1; size: few; V: TRBV5-1; CDR3: CASSLATGRGHGGELFF
D: TRBD2; size: NA; V: TRBV7-8; CDR3: CASSFGGRGYNEQFF
D: TRBD1; size: NA; V: TRBV28; CDR3: CASSGGQGASETQYF
D: NA; size: NA; V: TRBV7-2; CDR3: CASSLVETGELFF
D: NA; size: NA; V: TRBV5-1; CDR3: CASSINNRVRTEAFF
D: TRBD2; size: many; V: TRBV5-6; CDR3: CASSLSGEGYYEQYF
D: TRBD2; size: NA; V: TRBV27; CDR3: CASSPRTSGMRVNEQFF
D: TRBD1; size: NA; V: TRBV20-1; CDR3: CSAPNSQGAPGNTIYF
D: NA; size: few; V: TRBV20-1; CDR3: CSARAWPPSYNEQFF
D: TRBD2; size: many; V: TRBV28; CDR3: CASKLRDYSYEQYF
D: NA; size: NA; V: TRBV4-1; CDR3: CASSHVLFDGTDTQYF
D: TRBD1; size: many; V: TRBV25-1; CDR3: CASSDVRTGGARGLEQYF
D: NA; size: NA; V: TRBV28; CDR3: CASRGVLENTEAFF
D: NA; size: few; V: TRBV7-9; CDR3: CASSLGGVVDYEQYF
D: NA; size: many; V: TRBV3-1; CDR3: CASSRSYNEQFF
D: NA; size: once; V: TRBV2; CDR3: CASMTYTEAFF
D: NA; size: NA; V: TRBV5-1; CDR3: CASSLDQQETQYF
D: TRBD2; size: NA; V: TRBV9; CDR3: CASSASGGSQETQYF